The entry that follows covers one T cell receptor beta chain sequence. The antigen remains unidentified. The sample comes from a study of T cells in Graves' hyperthyroidism and ophthalmopathy. Germline CDR1 reads MNHEY; CDR2 reads SVGAGI. Trimming shortened V by 2 bases and J by 6 bases, and 10 bases separated the two germline ends. The CDR3 is made up of 13 amino acids. Uncontrolled infection, other autoimmune disease, pregnancy or lactation barred patients from enrollment. The source material, RNA transcripts, was used to amplify TCR beta CDR3 regions. The HTBI primer set served for first-round RT-PCR of the TCR CDR3. TCRdb redid the calling of the multiplex PCR reads with MiXCR, one entry per CDR3 protein. The sample holds around 690,000 distinct CDR3 sequences; approximately 15% are singletons and the top ten take about a sixth. Study results and caveats: Median prediction lead before ophthalmopathy onset was around seven months with the model.

The V call is TRBV6-5, the J call TRBJ1-2; D remains ambiguous. The source is a man aged 50 to 59 with Graves' hyperthyroidism. The material sequenced was blood. The CDR3 loop reads CASSYRQAHGYTF. CDR3 nucleotide sequence: TGTGCCAGCAGTTACCGGCAGGCCCATGGCTACACCTTC.